The next 30 T cell receptor beta chains were all read from a single sample in a study of cytomegalovirus exposure and HLA in healthy donors. Primers: 60 Vbeta forward and 13 Jbeta reverse. Assay used: immunoSEQ multiplex PCR; TCRdb lists only in-frame clones, some missing. Among roughly 180,000 clones listed, roughly 77% were seen once. What was sequenced was PBMCs. These receptors came from a woman in her thirties or forties in good health and CMV-seropositive.

The V and J genes are TRBV7-2 and TRBJ1-2; TRBD1 might be the D (5 bases). This CDR3 is 15 amino acids long. CDR1 is SGHTA, CDR2 FQGNSA, per germline. The germline V and J ends were trimmed by 1 base and 4 bases, with 13 bases remaining between them. Here the CDR3 reads CASSLDVGGAYGYTF. The DNA for the CDR3 is TGTGCCAGCAGCTTAGATGTCGGTGGGGCCTATGGCTACACCTTC. The full variable domain, with the rest looked up from reference TRBV7-2 and TRBJ1-2, is GAGVSQSPSNKVTEKGKDVELRCDPISGHTALYWYRQSLGQGLEFLIYFQGNSAPDKSGLPSDRFSAERTGGSVSTLTIQRTQQEDSAVYLCASSLDVGGAYGYTFGSGTRLTVV.

V and J are TRBV6-1 and TRBJ1-6, with D maybe TRBD1 (6 bases). Between the trimmed V and J ends, which lost 6 bases and 6 bases, there was a span of 15 bases. The CDR3 is made up of 15 amino acids. Germline V lookup: CDR1 MNHNS, CDR2 SASEGT. The CDR3 sequence is CASREAGAANSPLHF. The CDR3, as DNA: TGTGCCAGCAGGGAGGCAGGGGCTGCTAATTCACCCCTCCACTTT.

The V call is TRBV7-2, the J call TRBJ1-2, with D perhaps matching TRBD1 (6 bases). The CDR3 totals 14 residues. The V gene lost 7 bases and the J gene lost 4 bases, with 16 bases spanning the gap. CDR1 SGHTA and CDR2 FQGNSA come from the germline V gene. The CDR3 DNA reads TGTGCCAGCACCATTGGCGGGGGCGGCTATGGCTACACCTTC. Protein: CASTIGGGGYGYTF.

The chain combines TRBV19 with TRBJ1-5, with TRBD1 matching 7 bases. Germline CDR1 is LNHDA and CDR2 is SQIVND (reference sequence). The V gene end was trimmed by 1 base and the J gene end by 4 bases; junction bases not matched to a gene: 4. The CDR3 is 15 residues long. CDR3 in DNA: TGTGCCAGTAGTATAGGAGGGACAGATAATCAGCCCCAGCATTTT. It codes for CASSIGGTDNQPQHF.

The CDR3 loop reads CASSIPGQFYSNQPQHF. CDR3 DNA: TGTGCCAGTAGTATACCGGGACAGTTCTATAGCAATCAGCCCCAGCATTTT. V is TRBV19 and J is TRBJ1-5; 7 bases match TRBD1. V shed 2 bases and J 0 bases; nucleotides not matched to a gene: 7. The CDR3 runs 17 residues. The germline CDR1 and CDR2 sequences are LNHDA and SQIVND (reference sequence).

The J gene is TRBJ2-7, the V gene TRBV28; 12 bases fit TRBD2. The germline V gene encodes CDR1 MDHEN and CDR2 SYDVKM. CDR3 length: 17 residues. The trim removed 4 bases at V and 2 bases at J, leaving 9 bases unmatched. The CDR3, as DNA: TGTGCCAGCAGTTCCGTACTACTAGCGGGAGGTACCTACGAGCAGTACTTC. The encoded protein is CASSSVLLAGGTYEQYF.

The rearrangement links TRBV28 to TRBJ2-7; 11 nucleotides line up with TRBD1. J was trimmed by 5 bases and V by 6 bases; bases with no gene match: 12. Germline lookup yields CDR1 MDHEN and CDR2 SYDVKM. The CDR3 contains 16 residues. The CDR3 DNA is TGTGCCAGCAGCCCAACCGGACAGGGGGCTCAAAACGAGCAGTACTTC. It specifies CASSPTGQGAQNEQYF.

J is TRBJ2-1 and V is TRBV10-3; 10 nucleotides agree with TRBD2. Germline lookup yields CDR1 ENHRY and CDR2 SYGVKD. Germline trimming cut 4 bases from V and 0 bases from J; bases unmatched to any gene: 15. The CDR3 has 20 residues. CDR3 bases: TGTGCCATCAGTGGGGCTAGCGGGAGCACGAATAGGGCCTCCTACAATGAGCAGTTCTTC. The encoded protein is CAISGASGSTNRASYNEQFF.

The chain joins TRBV5-4 to TRBJ1-3, with 9 bases lining up with TRBD1. The CDR3 has 14 residues. Germline trimming cut 2 bases from V and 4 bases from J; bases unmatched to any gene: 1. Germline V gene lookup returns CDR1 SGHNT and CDR2 YYREEE (reference sequence). In DNA form, the CDR3 reads TGTGCCAGCAGCTTCGGGACAGGGGGAAACACCATATATTTT. Its translation: CASSFGTGGNTIYF.

This chain uses TRBV7-9 with TRBJ2-2, with TRBD1 identical over 10 bases. The CDR3 has 17 amino acids. Germline-derived CDR1 and CDR2 are SEHNR and FQNEAQ (reference sequence). Trimming at V came to 2 bases and at J to 6 bases, leaving 9 bases not matched to a gene. CDR3 region: CASSLSFVTGGSGELFF. DNA of the CDR3: TGTGCCAGCAGCTTAAGCTTTGTGACAGGGGGCTCCGGGGAGCTGTTTTTT.

The chain is built from TRBV21-1 and TRBJ1-1. TRBV21-1 is annotated as a pseudogene. The length of the CDR3 is 14 residues. The chain's CDR3 is CASSKGGGNTEAFF. The DNA for the CDR3 is TGTGCCAGCAGCAAAGGGGGGGGGAACACTGAAGCTTTCTTT.

The CDR3 reads CASSLVVSRRRTGELFF. CDR3 sequence (DNA): TGTGCCAGCAGCTTAGTGGTGAGCAGACGGAGGACCGGGGAGCTGTTTTTT. The chain carries TRBV7-2 and TRBJ2-2, with D maybe TRBD2 (5 bases). Looked up from germline, CDR1 is SGHTA and CDR2 is FQGNSA. V was cut by 1 base and J by 5 bases, with 17 bases left in between. There are 17 residues in the CDR3.

This clone was seen more than once but under ten times. This chain links TRBV7-8 with TRBJ2-1; 9 nucleotides line up with TRBD1. Per germline, CDR1 SGHVS and CDR2 FQNEAQ. The CDR3 has 16 residues. V lost 2 bases to trimming and J lost 5 bases; unmatched junction nucleotides: 7. The DNA of the CDR3 is TGTGCCAGCAGCTTAAGGACAGGGGAAGGAGACAATGAGCAGTTCTTC. As protein: CASSLRTGEGDNEQFF.

This chain links TRBV5-1 with TRBJ1-5; D is undetermined. This CDR3 has 14 amino acids. Germline assignment: CDR1 SGHRS and CDR2 YFSETQ. The germline V and J ends were trimmed by 0 bases and 3 bases, with 7 bases remaining between them. CDR3 DNA sequence: TGCGCCAGCAGCTTGGGCGACTACAATCAGCCCCAGCATTTT. It codes for CASSLGDYNQPQHF. Supplemented by reference TRBV5-1 and TRBJ1-5, the full variable domain reads KAGVTQTPRYLIKTRGQQVTLSCSPISGHRSVSWYQQTPGQGLQFLFEYFSETQRNKGNFPGRFSGRQFSNSRSEMNVSTLELGDSALYLCASSLGDYNQPQHFGDGTRLSIL.

The J gene is TRBJ1-2, the V gene TRBV28, with 7 bases lining up with TRBD1. The CDR3 sequence is 13 residues long. The J segment lost 4 bases and the V segment lost 5 bases, leaving 4 bases of the junction unmatched. The germline CDR1 and CDR2 sequences are MDHEN and SYDVKM. The CDR3 nucleotides read TGTGCCAGCAGTACCACAGGGGTCTATGGCTACACCTTC. Translation: CASSTTGVYGYTF.

The chain couples TRBV6-1 to TRBJ1-1; D is ambiguous. V lost 6 bases and J 1 base, leaving 12 bases between the germline ends. Germline V gives CDR1 MNHNS, CDR2 SASEGT. The CDR3 has 14 residues. CDR3 bases: TGTGCCAGCAGGGAGGGTGATCCGAACACTGAAGCTTTCTTT. Its translation is CASREGDPNTEAFF.

For this clone: The sample has other DNA sequences that encode this CDR3 too. V gene TRBV18 combines with J gene TRBJ1-1, with D perhaps matching TRBD1 (6 bases). The CDR3 covers 15 residues. CDR1 and CDR2 (germline): KGHSH, LQKENI. Deletions cut 2 bases from V and 0 bases from J, with 10 bases between. The CDR3 coding sequence is TGTGCCAGCTCACCAACGCAGGGGATGAACACTGAAGCTTTCTTT. It encodes CASSPTQGMNTEAFF.

Worth noting for this clone: Other DNA sequences from this sample encode an identical CDR3 as well. This chain's CDR3 is CASSERQGTEAFF. CDR3 sequence (DNA): TGTGCCAGCAGTGAAAGGCAGGGGACTGAAGCTTTCTTT. V usage is TRBV6-1 and J usage is TRBJ1-1, with TRBD1 as a possible D gene (6 bases). V lost 2 bases and J lost 5, with 9 bases in between. There are 13 residues in the CDR3. Looked up from germline, CDR1 is MNHNS and CDR2 is SASEGT.

This clone came up a few times. The chain recombines TRBV30 with TRBJ2-7; 9 bases match TRBD2. The ends lost 2 bases at V and 6 bases at J; junction bases unmatched: 11. Germline loops: CDR1 GTSNPN, CDR2 SVGIG (reference sequence). The CDR3 has 15 residues. In nucleotides, the CDR3 is TGTGCCTGGAGTTACGGTGCCGGACTAGCGTCCGAGCAGTACTTC. It codes for CAWSYGAGLASEQYF.

The chain couples TRBV28 to TRBJ1-4; no reliable D call. There are 11 residues in the CDR3. Trimming took off 2 bases at V and 9 bases at J, with 4 bases between the two ends. CDR1 and CDR2 from the germline V gene are MDHEN and SYDVKM. This CDR3 is CASSLEKKLFF. The CDR3 bases are TGTGCCAGCAGTTTAGAGAAAAAACTGTTTTTT.

V gene TRBV19 combines with J gene TRBJ2-2; TRBD2 matches 13 bases. Germline V gene sequence: CDR1 LNHDA, CDR2 SQIVND (reference sequence). The trim removed 4 bases at V and 4 bases at J, leaving 3 bases unmatched. This CDR3 is 16 amino acids long. CDR3 sequence (DNA): TGTGCCAGTAGTACCAGACTAGCGGGGGGCACCGGGGAGCTGTTTTTT. It yields the protein CASSTRLAGGTGELFF.

The J gene is TRBJ2-3, the V gene TRBV11-3; D is perhaps TRBD1 (5 bases). The V gene lost 1 base and the J gene lost 2 bases, with 7 bases spanning the gap. Looked up from germline, CDR1 is SGHNT and CDR2 is YENEEA. This CDR3 is built from 14 residues. The DNA for the CDR3 is TGTGCCAGCAGCTTAGGACAGCCCACAGATACGCAGTATTTT. It codes for CASSLGQPTDTQYF.

This chain links TRBV7-3 with TRBJ2-6; no firm D call. Per the germline V gene, CDR1 is SGHTA and CDR2 is FQGTGA. The CDR3 is 16 residues long. Deletions cut 3 bases from V and 3 bases from J, with 12 bases between. Here the CDR3 DNA reads TGTGCCAGCAGCTTCTTCGGGTCCGGTGGGGCCAACGTCCTGACTTTC. Translation: CASSFFGSGGANVLTF.

This clone was picked up a small number of times. J is TRBJ2-1 and V is TRBV7-9, with 7 positions matching TRBD1. Losses at the gene ends were 5 bases for V and 0 bases for J; bases not matched to a gene: 4. Germline V lookup: CDR1 SEHNR, CDR2 FQNEAQ (reference sequence). CDR3 length: 15 residues. The CDR3 loop reads CASSPPGGSYNEQFF. CDR3 DNA sequence: TGTGCCAGCAGCCCCCCAGGGGGCTCCTACAATGAGCAGTTCTTC.

The chain employs TRBV6-1 and TRBJ1-3; the D is unclear. V was cut by 2 bases and J by 4 bases, with 12 bases left in between. Germline CDR1 and CDR2: MNHNS and SASEGT. This CDR3 is 15 amino acids long. The CDR3 loop reads CASSEPTRGGNTIYF. The CDR3 bases are TGTGCCAGCAGTGAACCAACCCGGGGAGGAAACACCATATATTTT.

V is TRBV28 and J is TRBJ1-4, with D possibly being TRBD1 (6 bases). The germline V gene has CDR1 MDHEN and CDR2 SYDVKM. Trimming shortened V by 6 bases and J by 7 bases, and 18 bases separated the two germline ends. The CDR3 contains 15 residues. CDR3 amino acids: CASRAMGRGAEKLFF. CDR3 nucleotide sequence: TGTGCCAGCAGGGCCATGGGCAGGGGAGCTGAAAAACTGTTTTTT.

CDR3 region: CASSPVAGTEAFF. DNA for the CDR3: TGTGCCAGCTCACCTGTGGCGGGGACTGAAGCTTTCTTT. The chain recombines TRBV18 with TRBJ1-1; D gene unclear. The CDR3 has 13 amino acids. Looked up from germline, CDR1 is KGHSH and CDR2 is LQKENI. Trimming left V 3 bases short and J 5 bases short, with 10 bases between. The full variable domain, rest sourced from reference TRBV18 and TRBJ1-1, is NAGVMQNPRHLVRRRGQEARLRCSPMKGHSHVYWYRQLPEEGLKFMVYLQKENIIDESGMPKERFSAEFPKEGPSILRIQQVVRGDSAAYFCASSPVAGTEAFFGQGTRLTVV.

CDR3 protein: CASSLVGQDYGYTF. CDR3 coding DNA: TGTGCCAGCAGCTTGGTGGGACAGGACTATGGCTACACCTTC. The genes are TRBV5-8 and TRBJ1-2, with 8 nucleotides matching TRBD1. Germline V gene lookup returns CDR1 SGHTS and CDR2 YDEGEE. The CDR3 totals 14 residues. V trimming: 0 bases; J trimming: 3 bases; junction bases outside the gene matches: 1.

The V gene is TRBV30, the J gene TRBJ2-5; 9 bases are shared with TRBD2. The tail of the sequence fits TRBJ2-7 better, so the J call may be wrong. In germline, CDR1 is GTSNPN, CDR2 SVGIG (reference sequence). CDR3 size: 16 residues. CDR3 bases: TGTGCCTGGAGTGTACCCCATAGCGGGAGTAACTACGAGCAGTACTTC. Translating gives CAWSVPHSGSNYEQYF.

The chain couples TRBV27 to TRBJ1-2; TRBD1 aligns across 9 bases. Germline CDR1 and CDR2: MNHEY and SMNVEV (reference sequence). The V and J ends lost 8 bases and 2 bases, in that order; junction bases with no gene match: 3. The CDR3 runs 13 residues. As DNA, the CDR3 is TGTGCCAGCGGGGACAGGGCGAACTATGGCTACACCTTC. This codes for CASGDRANYGYTF.